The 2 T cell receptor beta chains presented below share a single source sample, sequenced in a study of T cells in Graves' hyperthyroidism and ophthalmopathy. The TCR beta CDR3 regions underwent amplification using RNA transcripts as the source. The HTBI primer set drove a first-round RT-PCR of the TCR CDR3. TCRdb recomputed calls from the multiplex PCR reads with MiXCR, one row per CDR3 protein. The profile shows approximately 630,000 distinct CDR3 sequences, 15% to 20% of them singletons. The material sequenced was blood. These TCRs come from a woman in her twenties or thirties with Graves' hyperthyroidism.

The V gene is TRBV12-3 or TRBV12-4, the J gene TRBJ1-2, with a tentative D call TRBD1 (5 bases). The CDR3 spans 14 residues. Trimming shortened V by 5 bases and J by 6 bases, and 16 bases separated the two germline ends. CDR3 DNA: TGTGCCAGCAGTCCCGGAGGGGAGTCAGATGGCTACACCTTC. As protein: CASSPGGESDGYTF.

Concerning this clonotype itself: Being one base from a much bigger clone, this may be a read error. CDR3 in DNA: TGCGCCAGCAGCTTGTCCACGGGCCTTAGCACTGAAGCTTTCTTT. It is translated as CASSLSTGLSTEAFF. V and J are TRBV5-1 and TRBJ1-1; no clear D gene. With 1 base removed from V and 4 bases from J, the gap between germline ends came to 14 bases. CDR3 size: 15 residues. Germline assignment: CDR1 SGHRS and CDR2 YFSETQ.